This T cell receptor beta chain is drawn from a study of early T cells in non-severe SARS-CoV-2 infection. Study-wide background: Sequencing input comprised bulk RNA from unsorted whole blood; chain pairing was not available.

Tagging with unique molecular identifiers was applied to individual cDNA molecules. TCRdb ran MiXCR on the 5' RACE reads and lists one entry per CDR3 protein. The table includes tens of thousands of distinct CDR3 sequences, 5.4% detected once. This clonotype occurred a few times. The antigen remains unidentified. General observations from the study: CD4 and private specificities were missed by VDJdb matching, which favored anti-spike CD8 responses.

The clonotype originates from an adult who was a healthcare worker with PCR-confirmed SARS-CoV-2 infection or an uninfected control (not recorded which). This sample comprised whole blood, obtained at baseline.

For the CDR3, the DNA is TGTGCCAGCAGAAGTGCGACAGGAGCTAACTATGGCTACACCTTC. Its protein product is CASRSATGANYGYTF. This sequence joins TRBV6-1 and TRBJ1-2, with D perhaps TRBD1 (6 bases). Germline-derived CDR1 and CDR2 are MNHNS and SASEGT. The germline V and J ends were trimmed by 6 bases and 0 bases, with 14 bases remaining between them. The CDR3 consists of 15 residues.